This T cell receptor (beta chain) was sequenced during a study of CD8+ T cells in alopecia areata. Findings of the study overall: Shared TCR sequences were less clear between patients than in mice, possibly partly from HLA diversity. Normal scalp had lower clonality than lesional scalp, with alopecia totalis/universalis lesions showing this most strongly. Normal skin's resident alphabeta T cells are sequenced alongside lesional scalp T cells.

The sequencing template was cDNA reverse transcribed from extracted RNA. The assay was immunoSEQ multiplex PCR, and TCRdb's table has in-frame clones only and misses some. The sample holds 130,000 to 150,000 clones, 62% seen once. Cell sorting was applied to PBMCs, and CD4+ and CD8+ T cells were collected. V lost 3 bases and J lost 2, with 11 bases in between. Looked up from germline, CDR1 is SQVTM and CDR2 is ANQGSEA. CDR3 size: 13 residues. Of note for this clone: What it binds is not known.

This clonotype originated in a human donor in good health. The sample consisted of CD8+ T cells sorted from blood. J is TRBJ2-7 and V is TRBV29-1, with D uncertain. CDR3 nucleotides: TGCAGCGTTGAGGGCAGCTTAACCTACGAGCAGTACTTC. This translates into CSVEGSLTYEQYF.